This is a list of T cell receptor beta chains from one sample in a study of shared clonotypes between healthy human individuals. TCRdb keeps only in-frame clones here, not all; method: immunoSEQ multiplex PCR. The data hold over a million clones, with approximately 97% observed a single time. The sample consisted of naive CD4+ T cells sorted from blood. These receptors came from a man aged 30 to 39 in good health. Each CDR3 is given with its conserved first and last residue. Each record gives: V gene, J gene, D gene, clone size, CDR3 protein, CDR3 DNA. The D gene is left open where the match is weak. Some rows mark clone size as missing; the rest say once, few, many or name a class of expanded clone.

TRBV7-3	TRBJ2-1	TRBD2	-	CASSSLSGGNHNEQFF	TGTGCCAGCAGCTCCTTATCGGGAGGGAACCACAATGAGCAGTTCTTC
TRBV5-1	TRBJ2-5	TRBD2	-	CASSSRAGGGETQYF	TGCGCCAGCAGCTCACGAGCGGGAGGGGGGGAGACCCAGTACTTC
TRBV7-7	TRBJ2-1	TRBD2	-	CASSLSVATSGHNEQFF	TGTGCCAGCAGCTTATCCGTCGCGACTAGCGGCCACAATGAGCAGTTCTTC
TRBV5-1	TRBJ2-1	-	once	CASSRGSYEQFF	TGCGCCAGCAGCCGTGGTAGCTATGAGCAGTTCTTC
TRBV10-2	TRBJ2-7	TRBD1	once	CASSQGQGSPYEQYF	TGCGCCAGCAGTCAGGGACAGGGATCGCCTTACGAGCAGTACTTC
TRBV29-1	TRBJ1-5	-	-	CSAGGGSNQPQHF	TGCAGCGCAGGAGGGGGTAGCAATCAGCCCCAGCATTTT
TRBV19	TRBJ2-1	-	-	CASSITLRLLYNEQFF	TGTGCCAGTAGTATAACCCTAAGGCTATTGTACAATGAGCAGTTCTTC
TRBV10-1	TRBJ2-1	-	-	CASSPSGWSYNEQFF	TGCGCCAGCAGCCCGTCTGGGTGGTCCTACAATGAGCAGTTCTTC
TRBV5-4	TRBJ2-1	TRBD2	-	CASSSEGLGAHEQFF	TGTGCCAGCAGCTCCGAGGGACTAGGGGCACATGAGCAGTTCTTC
TRBV5-1	TRBJ2-7	-	-	CASRYGPSSYEQYF	TGCGCCAGCAGGTACGGGCCGAGCTCCTACGAGCAGTACTTC
TRBV7-2	TRBJ2-7	-	-	CASSGMTTSYEQYF	TGTGCCAGCAGCGGGATGACTACCTCCTACGAGCAGTACTTC
TRBV5-8	TRBJ1-2	-	-	CASSLVGSPTGYTF	TGTGCCAGCAGCTTGGTTGGGTCTCCAACAGGCTACACCTTC
TRBV7-2	TRBJ2-7	-	-	CASSLSRWAGEQYF	TGTGCCAGCAGCCTCTCACGGTGGGCGGGGGAGCAGTACTTC
TRBV7-2	TRBJ1-1	-	-	CASSFTARSTEAFF	TGTGCCAGCAGCTTTACAGCGAGGAGCACTGAAGCTTTCTTT
TRBV11-2	TRBJ2-7	-	-	CASSPNTEGNHEQYF	TGTGCCAGCAGCCCGAACACTGAGGGGAACCACGAGCAGTACTTC
TRBV7-8	TRBJ2-7	TRBD1	-	CASSLETGGSYEQYF	TGTGCCAGCAGCTTAGAGACAGGGGGGTCCTACGAGCAGTACTTC
TRBV18	TRBJ2-2	TRBD1	-	CASSPGGQGTTGELFF	TGTGCCAGCTCACCAGGGGGACAGGGGACCACCGGGGAGCTGTTTTTT
TRBV7-2	TRBJ1-1	-	-	CASSYEWGPEAFF	TGTGCCAGCAGCTACGAATGGGGGCCTGAAGCTTTCTTT
TRBV7-2	TRBJ2-1	-	-	CASSLAKGGRLLNEQFF	TGTGCCAGCAGCTTAGCGAAAGGGGGTCGGCTACTCAATGAGCAGTTCTTC
TRBV11-2	TRBJ2-4	-	few	CASSLSSLAKNIQYF	TGTGCCAGCAGCTTATCCTCCTTAGCCAAAAACATTCAGTACTTC
TRBV10-1	TRBJ1-1	-	-	CASRRNRADTEAFF	TGCGCCAGCCGACGTAACAGGGCCGACACTGAAGCTTTCTTT
TRBV5-5	TRBJ2-1	TRBD2	-	CASINVVGGRGYNEQFF	TGTGCCAGCATTAATGTGGTTGGCGGGAGGGGTTACAATGAGCAGTTCTTC
TRBV4-2	TRBJ2-5	-	-	CASSQANREETQYF	TGTGCCAGCAGCCAAGCCAACAGGGAAGAGACCCAGTACTTC
TRBV6-5	TRBJ2-3	TRBD2	-	CASSYKLAGTDTQYF	TGTGCCAGCAGTTATAAGCTAGCGGGCACAGATACGCAGTATTTT
TRBV15	TRBJ2-3	TRBD2	-	CATSRDTSGNTDTQYF	TGTGCCACCAGCAGAGACACTAGCGGGAACACAGATACGCAGTATTTT
TRBV6-5	TRBJ2-5	TRBD2	-	CASKKLAGGRKTQYF	TGTGCCAGCAAAAAACTAGCGGGAGGAAGGAAGACCCAGTACTTC
TRBV9	TRBJ1-2	-	few	CASSVGQELHYGYTF	TGTGCCAGCAGCGTAGGACAGGAACTCCACTATGGCTACACCTTC
TRBV5-6	TRBJ2-2	TRBD2	-	CASSRSGAGGPPTGELFF	TGTGCCAGCAGTCGTTCGGGTGCGGGAGGGCCCCCCACCGGGGAGCTGTTTTTT